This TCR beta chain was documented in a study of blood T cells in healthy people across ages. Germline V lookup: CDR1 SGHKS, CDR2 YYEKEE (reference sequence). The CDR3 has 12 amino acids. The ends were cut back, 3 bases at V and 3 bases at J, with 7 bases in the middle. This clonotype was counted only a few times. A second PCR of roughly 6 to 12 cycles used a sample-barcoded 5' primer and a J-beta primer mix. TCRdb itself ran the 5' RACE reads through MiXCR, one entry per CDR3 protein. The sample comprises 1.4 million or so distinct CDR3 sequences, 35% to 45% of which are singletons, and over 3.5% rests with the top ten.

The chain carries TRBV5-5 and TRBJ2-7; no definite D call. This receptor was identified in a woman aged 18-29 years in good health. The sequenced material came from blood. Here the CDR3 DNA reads TGTGCCAGCAGCTGGGGATTCTACGAGCAGTACTTC. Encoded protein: CASSWGFYEQYF.